The 17 T cell receptor beta chains presented below share a single source sample, sequenced in a study of Ad26.COV2.S vaccination and SARS-CoV-2 variants. Generated by immunoSEQ multiplex PCR, the TCRdb table keeps only in-frame clones and is missing some. The table has some 480,000 clones, around nine tenths seen once; the top ten hold roughly 12%. Noted treatment: some 19 received Ad26.COV2.S at low or high dose, single or two shots; 5 received placebo; per-sample allocation not given. Specimen acquisition occurred on day 63 following the initial vaccine or placebo injection. The sample here was peripheral blood, taken in a trial of Ad26.COV2.S vaccine versus placebo. All receptors derive from a person between 18 and 65 years old who received the Ad26.COV2.S COVID-19 vaccine or a placebo.

The J gene is TRBJ2-7, the V gene TRBV2; a weak D match, TRBD2 (5 bases). This CDR3 contains 14 residues. The V gene's germline CDR1 is SNHLY and CDR2 FYNNEI. Trimming took 7 bases from V and 7 from J, leaving 20 bases between them. CDR3 loop: CASTLGRTGGEQYF. The CDR3 nucleotides are TGTGCCAGCACCCTCGGGCGTACTGGCGGGGAGCAGTACTTC.

This chain joins TRBV12-3 or TRBV12-4 and TRBJ2-5; TRBD1 is a possible D gene (5 bases). V dropped 6 bases and J dropped 4 bases, with 12 bases sitting between them. CDR3 size: 13 residues. CDR3 protein: CASRSGHVETQYF. The CDR3 DNA follows: TGTGCCAGCAGGTCAGGACACGTAGAGACCCAGTACTTC.

Concerning this clone: This specimen includes other DNA sequences encoding the same CDR3. CDR3: CASSRGSQETQYF. The CDR3 nucleotides read TGTGCCAGCAGCCGTGGCAGCCAAGAGACCCAGTACTTC. The rearrangement uses TRBV3-1 (or the pseudogene TRBV3-2) and TRBJ2-5; D unresolved. Germline assignment: CDR1 LGHDT and CDR2 YNNKEL (reference sequence). The CDR3 consists of 13 residues. V was cut by 4 bases and J by 1 base, with 7 bases left in between.

The chain combines TRBV6-2 or TRBV6-3 with TRBJ2-1; 14 positions match TRBD2. Germline values: CDR1 MNHEY, CDR2 SVGEGT. The V segment lost 4 bases and the J segment 7 bases; nucleotides outside the gene matches: 6. The CDR3 sequence is 16 residues long. The DNA for the CDR3 is TGTGCCAGCAGTTCCGGACTAGCGGGAGGTTATAATGAGCAGTTCTTC. Protein product: CASSSGLAGGYNEQFF.

V gene TRBV19 combines with J gene TRBJ1-6, with a possible D match to TRBD1 (5 bases). The CDR3 extends over 17 amino acids. The germline V gene encodes CDR1 LNHDA and CDR2 SQIVND (reference sequence). The V end was cut by 6 bases, the J end by 10 bases, with 25 bases between. The CDR3 nucleotides read TGTGCCAGTAGCTCCCTGGGGACCTCCCCAAGGGTGTCACCCCTCCACTTT. Protein product: CASSSLGTSPRVSPLHF.

The chain joins TRBV5-1 to TRBJ2-5; 10 bases are a match to TRBD2. J gave up 2 bases and V 4 bases, and 17 bases lay outside the gene matches. This CDR3 contains 19 residues. Per germline, CDR1 SGHRS and CDR2 YFSETQ. The DNA for the CDR3 is TGCGCCAGCAGCGGAACCGGGACTAGCGCCCCGCCCCCGCAAGAGACCCAGTACTTC. It specifies CASSGTGTSAPPPQETQYF.

The CDR3 region has the DNA TGTGCCAGCAGTTACTCCAGGAACACCGGGGAGCTGTTTTTT. The encoded protein is CASSYSRNTGELFF. The rearrangement joins TRBV6-2 or TRBV6-3 to TRBJ2-2; D is undetermined. In germline, CDR1 is MNHEY, CDR2 SVGEGT. The CDR3 contains 14 residues. V dropped 0 bases and J dropped 1 base, with 3 bases sitting between them.

The V and J genes are TRBV10-3 and TRBJ1-2; a possible D gene is TRBD1 (5 bases). Trimming shortened V by 6 bases and J by 4 bases, and 12 bases separated the two germline ends. CDR3 length equals 13 residues. CDR1 is ENHRY, CDR2 SYGVKD, per germline. The CDR3 region is CAISLGTPYGYTF. Written as DNA, the CDR3 is TGTGCCATCAGCCTCGGGACCCCCTATGGCTACACCTTC.

The chain carries TRBV19 and TRBJ1-1; a possible D gene is TRBD1 (5 bases). The CDR3 sequence is 13 residues long. The V end lost 8 bases, the J end lost 4 bases, and 14 bases lay between the germline ends. Germline CDR1 and CDR2: LNHDA and SQIVND (reference sequence). CDR3 in DNA: TGTGCCAGTCGCCGCGGGGGAGTCACTGAAGCTTTCTTT. Translating it yields CASRRGGVTEAFF.

This clone was counted only a few times. The V call is TRBV7-2, the J call TRBJ1-1; D unresolved. V lost 5 bases and J 3 bases, leaving 10 bases between the germline ends. This CDR3 region has 13 residues. In germline, CDR1 is SGHTA, CDR2 FQGNSA. CDR3 DNA sequence: TGTGCCAGCAGCCCAGAGAGCTACACTGAAGCTTTCTTT. Its protein product is CASSPESYTEAFF.

The chain carries TRBV19 and TRBJ2-1; TRBD1 matches at 8 bases. The V segment lost 5 bases and the J segment 3 bases; nucleotides outside the gene matches: 3. The germline gives CDR1 LNHDA, CDR2 SQIVND (reference sequence). This CDR3 spans 14 amino acids. CDR3 in amino acids: CASSRQGIYNEQFF. The CDR3 DNA reads as TGTGCCAGTAGTCGACAGGGGATCTACAATGAGCAGTTCTTC.

With regard to this clone: Other DNA sequences in this specimen translate into the identical CDR3. The chain recombines TRBV6-2 or TRBV6-3 with TRBJ2-7; D uncertain. The CDR3 is 12 residues long. The germline V and J ends were trimmed by 5 bases and 0 bases, with 5 bases remaining between them. CDR1 MNHEY and CDR2 SVGEGT come from the germline V gene. The CDR3 DNA reads as TGTGCCAGCAGTGCCTCCTCCTACGAGCAGTACTTC. Its translation is CASSASSYEQYF.

The chain combines TRBV27 with TRBJ1-1; D remains ambiguous. V was cut by 1 base and J by 1 base, with 7 bases left in between. The CDR3 extends over 14 amino acids. CDR1 and CDR2 (germline): MNHEY, SMNVEV (reference sequence). The CDR3 region has the DNA TGTGCCAGCAGTTTATTTTCAGAGAACACTGAAGCTTTCTTT. Translated: CASSLFSENTEAFF.

CDR3 sequence reads: CASSLSGRGTDTQYF. CDR3 nucleotide sequence: TGTGCCAGCAGCTTAAGCGGGAGGGGGACAGATACGCAGTATTTT. The V and J genes are TRBV7-8 and TRBJ2-3, with TRBD2 identical over 10 bases. This CDR3 comprises 15 residues. Unmatched junction bases numbered 2, after V lost 2 bases and J lost 3 bases. Germline V gene sequence: CDR1 SGHVS, CDR2 FQNEAQ. The full variable domain, in which reference TRBV7-8 and TRBJ2-3 provide the parts outside the CDR3, is GAGVSQSPRYKVAKRGQDVALRCDPISGHVSLFWYQQALGQGPEFLTYFQNEAQLDKSGLPSDRFFAERPEGSVSTLKIQRTQQEDSAVYLCASSLSGRGTDTQYFGPGTRLTVL.

The gene calls are TRBV5-1 and TRBJ2-7, with 14 bases aligning to TRBD2. The CDR3 consists of 15 residues. Germline V gives CDR1 SGHRS, CDR2 YFSETQ. V lost 4 bases, J lost 4 bases, and 4 bases stayed unmatched. In DNA form, the CDR3 reads TGCGCCAGCAGCCAAGGGACTAGCGGGAGTTACGAGCAGTACTTC. Its protein product is CASSQGTSGSYEQYF.

Points on this clone: Different DNA sequences within this sample yield the same CDR3. The chain joins TRBV5-1 to TRBJ1-4; D gene unclear. CDR1 SGHRS and CDR2 YFSETQ come from the germline V gene. The CDR3 contains 14 residues. Trimming took 5 bases from V and 0 from J, leaving 8 bases between them. The CDR3 spells CASSLGTTNEKLFF. The DNA for the CDR3 is TGCGCCAGCAGTCTGGGGACAACTAATGAAAAACTGTTTTTT. Full variable domain (rest looked up from reference TRBV5-1 and TRBJ1-4): KAGVTQTPRYLIKTRGQQVTLSCSPISGHRSVSWYQQTPGQGLQFLFEYFSETQRNKGNFPGRFSGRQFSNSRSEMNVSTLELGDSALYLCASSLGTTNEKLFFGSGTQLSVL.

CDR3 sequence (DNA): TGCAGCGTTGAAGTCAAAAACATTCAGTACTTC. Its translation is CSVEVKNIQYF. The V and J genes are TRBV29-1 and TRBJ2-4; D gene uncertain. The CDR3 has 11 residues. The germline gives CDR1 SQVTM, CDR2 ANQGSEA. Trimming removed 1 base at V and 3 bases at J, with 1 base between.